Below, 13 T cell receptor beta chains from the same sample are listed, as sequenced in a study of regulatory T cells in long-lasting Graves disease. Sequencing libraries for TCR beta were prepared with iRepertoire HTBI primers and Arm-PCR of CDR3 regions. Using its own MiXCR run on the multiplex PCR reads, TCRdb lists one record per CDR3 protein. Among about 220,000 distinct CDR3 sequences listed, around 20% were seen once. Time point denoted: newly diagnosed GD, antithyroid drugs for less than 3 months. The authors made the TCR library using RNA they extracted from PBMCs. The sequenced sample was peripheral blood mononuclear cells (PBMCs), obtained at new diagnosis, from a patient treated with antithyroid drugs. These receptors all come from a female donor with Graves disease.

V and J are TRBV5-1 and TRBJ2-5; TRBD2 agrees at 14 bases. CDR3 size: 18 residues. Trimming took 2 bases from V and 2 from J; bases not matched to a gene: 8. CDR1 and CDR2 from the germline V gene are SGHRS and YFSETQ. CDR3 in amino acids: CASSFGRGTSGSQETQYF. As DNA, the CDR3 is TGCGCCAGCAGCTTCGGCAGGGGGACTAGCGGGAGTCAAGAGACCCAGTACTTC.

Points on this clonotype: Given a far larger clone just one base away, this is likely a sequencing read error. V usage is TRBV12-3 or TRBV12-4 and J usage is TRBJ2-1; maybe TRBD2 (5 bases). The CDR3 is 14 amino acids. V lost 8 bases and J 10 bases, leaving 21 bases between the germline ends. CDR3 bases: TGTGCCAGCGGGAGAGGCGATTCCGCCTACGAGCAGTTCTTC. Encoded protein: CASGRGDSAYEQFF.

For this clonotype: A far larger clone is only one base removed, so a read error is likely. This sequence joins TRBV6-4 and TRBJ1-2, with D possibly being TRBD1 (5 bases). This CDR3 is 12 amino acids long. The germline CDR1 and CDR2 sequences are MRHNA and SNTAGT. CDR3 residues: CASSSDSYGHTF. CDR3 DNA sequence: TGTGCCAGCAGTTCAGACAGCTATGGCCACACCTTC.

This clonotype was counted ten times or more. The V call is TRBV28, the J call TRBJ1-2; 9 bases are shared with TRBD1. CDR3 length equals 15 residues. Germline CDR1 reads MDHEN; CDR2 reads SYDVKM. With V trimmed by 6 bases and J by 1 base, 6 bases remained unmatched. The CDR3 loop reads CASRTGGGGNYGYTF. The DNA of the CDR3 is TGTGCCAGCAGGACAGGGGGAGGGGGTAACTATGGCTACACCTTC.

This clonotype occurred many times. The J gene is TRBJ1-2, the V gene TRBV10-3; 10 bases are a match to TRBD1. V dropped 0 bases and J dropped 6; count of bases not matched to a gene: 7. CDR1 is ENHRY and CDR2 is SYGVKD in the germline V gene. The CDR3 is 16 residues long. This CDR3 is CAISESAATGGNGYTF. CDR3 nucleotides: TGTGCCATCAGTGAGTCAGCCGCGACAGGGGGCAATGGCTACACCTTC.

This clonotype was observed at least ten times. The V and J genes are TRBV7-9 and TRBJ2-1, with TRBD2 identical over 14 bases. Trimming at V came to 5 bases and at J to 8 bases, leaving 8 bases not matched to a gene. The CDR3 loop spans 16 amino acids. Germline V CDR1 and CDR2: SEHNR, FQNEAQ (reference sequence). The CDR3 protein is CASSATGTSGSYEQFF. The DNA of the CDR3 is TGTGCCAGCAGCGCCACCGGGACTAGCGGGAGCTATGAGCAGTTCTTC.

This chain uses TRBV4-1 with TRBJ2-7; D gene uncertain. Germline V CDR1 and CDR2: MGHRA, YSYEKL. CDR3 length: 14 residues. V dropped 0 bases and J dropped 7 bases, with 13 bases sitting between them. The CDR3 here is CASSQDLGRREQYF. The CDR3 DNA follows: TGCGCCAGCAGCCAAGATTTAGGACGGCGGGAGCAGTACTTC.

V and J are TRBV20-1 and TRBJ2-1; the match to TRBD2 covers 13 bases. Per the germline V gene, CDR1 is DFQATT and CDR2 is SNEGSKA (reference sequence). The CDR3 extends over 16 amino acids. Trimming removed 5 bases from V and 1 base from J; junction bases left unmatched: 5. CDR3 in amino acids: CSALSLAGGSYNEQFF. Written as DNA, the CDR3 is TGCAGTGCTCTTTCACTAGCGGGAGGGTCCTACAATGAGCAGTTCTTC.

This clonotype appeared many times. V gene TRBV9 combines with J gene TRBJ2-1; TRBD2 agrees at 9 bases. This CDR3 is 15 amino acids long. Germline CDR1 SGDLS, CDR2 YYNGEE. After removal of 3 bases from V and 2 bases from J, the junction contained 3 bases not matched to a gene. DNA of the CDR3: TGTGCCAGCAGCGGAGTAGCGGGAGCCTACAATGAGCAGTTCTTC. Translation gives CASSGVAGAYNEQFF. The complete variable domain, with remaining parts taken from reference TRBV9 and TRBJ2-1, reads DSGVTQTPKHLITATGQRVTLRCSPRSGDLSVYWYQQSLDQGLQFLIQYYNGEERAKGNILERFSAQQFPDLHSELNLSSLELGDSALYFCASSGVAGAYNEQFFGPGTRLTVL.

This clonotype has at least ten counts. One end of the junction varies from germline; a read error may be responsible. This chain links TRBV12-3 or TRBV12-4 with TRBJ2-2; 11 bases map to TRBD2. The CDR3 has 17 residues. The chain's CDR3 is CASRLAGGPTNTGELFF. CDR3 bases: TGTGCCAGCAGGTTAGCGGGAGGGCCAACGAACACCGGGGAGCTGTTTTTT.

This clonotype was seen at least ten times. The chain uses TRBV18 and TRBJ2-3; 8 bases map to TRBD2. This CDR3 is built from 16 residues. V was clipped by 0 bases and J by 6 bases; unmatched bases: 8. Germline values: CDR1 KGHSH, CDR2 LQKENI. The CDR3 nucleotides read TGTGCCAGCTCACCACCGTCGAATAGCGGGATGGATACGCAGTATTTT. Its protein product is CASSPPSNSGMDTQYF. The entire variable domain, with the rest obtained from reference TRBV18 and TRBJ2-3, is as follows: NAGVMQNPRHLVRRRGQEARLRCSPMKGHSHVYWYRQLPEEGLKFMVYLQKENIIDESGMPKERFSAEFPKEGPSILRIQQVVRGDSAAYFCASSPPSNSGMDTQYFGPGTRLTVL.

The chain recombines TRBV20-1 with TRBJ2-7; possibly TRBD1 for D (6 bases). This CDR3 has 14 amino acids. Germline CDR1 DFQATT, CDR2 SNEGSKA (reference sequence). Between the trimmed V and J ends, which lost 2 bases and 3 bases, there was a span of 14 bases. CDR3 nucleotides: TGCAGTGCTAGAACCCCGGGACATTTCTACGAGCAGTACTTC. It encodes CSARTPGHFYEQYF.

This clonotype was seen repeatedly, ten times or more. The chain combines TRBV6-1 with TRBJ1-2, with D possibly TRBD1 on 6 matching bases. V dropped 7 bases and J dropped 2 bases, with 17 bases sitting between them. The CDR3 is 15 residues long. The V gene's germline CDR1 is MNHNS and CDR2 SASEGT. CDR3 in DNA: TGTGCCAGCAAACTGATAACAGGGACCAACTATGGCTACACCTTC. Its translation is CASKLITGTNYGYTF.